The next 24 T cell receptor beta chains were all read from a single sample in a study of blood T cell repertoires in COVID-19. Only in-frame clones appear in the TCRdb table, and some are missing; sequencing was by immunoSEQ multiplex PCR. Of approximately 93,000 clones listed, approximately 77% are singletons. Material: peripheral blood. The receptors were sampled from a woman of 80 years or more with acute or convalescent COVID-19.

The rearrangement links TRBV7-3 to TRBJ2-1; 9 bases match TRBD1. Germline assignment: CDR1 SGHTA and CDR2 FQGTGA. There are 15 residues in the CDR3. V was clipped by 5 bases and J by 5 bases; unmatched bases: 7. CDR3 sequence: CASSRDRGEHNEQFF. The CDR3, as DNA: TGTGCCAGCAGCCGAGACAGGGGGGAACACAATGAGCAGTTCTTC.

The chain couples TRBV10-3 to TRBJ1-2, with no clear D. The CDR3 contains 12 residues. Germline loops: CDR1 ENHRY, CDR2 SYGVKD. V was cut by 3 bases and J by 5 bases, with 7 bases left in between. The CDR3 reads CAISDGGYGYTF. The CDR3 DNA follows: TGTGCCATCAGTGATGGAGGGTATGGCTACACCTTC.

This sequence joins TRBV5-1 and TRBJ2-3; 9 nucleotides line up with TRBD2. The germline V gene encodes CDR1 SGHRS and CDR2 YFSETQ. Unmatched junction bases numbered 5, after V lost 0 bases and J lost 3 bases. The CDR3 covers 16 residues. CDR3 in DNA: TGCGCCAGCAGCTTGGGGGCTAGCGGGGTAACAGATACGCAGTATTTT. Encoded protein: CASSLGASGVTDTQYF.

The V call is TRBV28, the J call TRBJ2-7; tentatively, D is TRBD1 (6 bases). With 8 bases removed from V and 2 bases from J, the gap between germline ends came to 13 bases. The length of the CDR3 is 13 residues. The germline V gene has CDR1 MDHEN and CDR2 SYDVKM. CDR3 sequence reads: CASSRGHAYEQYF. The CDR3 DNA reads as TGTGCCAGCTCCAGGGGACACGCCTACGAGCAGTACTTC.

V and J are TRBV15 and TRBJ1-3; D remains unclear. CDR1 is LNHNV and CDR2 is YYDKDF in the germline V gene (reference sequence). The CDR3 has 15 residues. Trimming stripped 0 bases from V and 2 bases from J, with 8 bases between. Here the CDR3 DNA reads TGTGCCACCAGCAGAGATCCGGGGACTGGAAACACCATATATTTT. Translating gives CATSRDPGTGNTIYF.

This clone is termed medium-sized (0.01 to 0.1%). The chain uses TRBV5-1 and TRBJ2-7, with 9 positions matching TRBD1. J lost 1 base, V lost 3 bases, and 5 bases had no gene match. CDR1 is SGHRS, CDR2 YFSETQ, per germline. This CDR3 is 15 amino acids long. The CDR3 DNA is TGCGCCAGCAGCTCCCGGGGACAGGGATCCTACGAGCAGTACTTC. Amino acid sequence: CASSSRGQGSYEQYF.

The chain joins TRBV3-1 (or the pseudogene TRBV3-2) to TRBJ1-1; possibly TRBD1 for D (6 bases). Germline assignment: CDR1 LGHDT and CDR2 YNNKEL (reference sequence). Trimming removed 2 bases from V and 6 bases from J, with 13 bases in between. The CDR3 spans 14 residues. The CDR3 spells CASSQRGGAAEAFF. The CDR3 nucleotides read TGTGCCAGCAGCCAAAGGGGGGGGGCAGCTGAAGCTTTCTTT.

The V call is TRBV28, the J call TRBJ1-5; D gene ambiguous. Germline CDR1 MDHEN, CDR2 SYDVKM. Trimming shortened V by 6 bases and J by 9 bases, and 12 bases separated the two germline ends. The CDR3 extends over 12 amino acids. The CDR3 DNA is TGTGCCAGCAGCTTAGAACTAGGGCCCCAGCATTTT. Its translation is CASSLELGPQHF.

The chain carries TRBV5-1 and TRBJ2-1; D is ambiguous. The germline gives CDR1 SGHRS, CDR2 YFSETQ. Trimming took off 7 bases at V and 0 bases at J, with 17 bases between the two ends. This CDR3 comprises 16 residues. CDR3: CASPMCGRSSYNEQFF. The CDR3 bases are TGCGCCAGCCCTATGTGCGGAAGGAGCTCCTACAATGAGCAGTTCTTC.

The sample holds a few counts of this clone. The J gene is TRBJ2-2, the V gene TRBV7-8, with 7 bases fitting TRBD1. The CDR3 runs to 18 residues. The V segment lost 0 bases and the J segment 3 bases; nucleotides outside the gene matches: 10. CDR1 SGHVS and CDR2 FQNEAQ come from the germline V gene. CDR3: CASSLASLPGQYTGELFF. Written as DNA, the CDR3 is TGTGCCAGCAGCTTAGCGTCGTTGCCGGGACAGTACACCGGGGAGCTGTTTTTT.

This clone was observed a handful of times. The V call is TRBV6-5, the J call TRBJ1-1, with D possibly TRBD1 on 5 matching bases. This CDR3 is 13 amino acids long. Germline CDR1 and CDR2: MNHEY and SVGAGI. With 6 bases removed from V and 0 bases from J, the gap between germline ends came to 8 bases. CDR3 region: CASRLQVNTEAFF. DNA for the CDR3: TGTGCCAGCAGATTACAGGTGAACACTGAAGCTTTCTTT.

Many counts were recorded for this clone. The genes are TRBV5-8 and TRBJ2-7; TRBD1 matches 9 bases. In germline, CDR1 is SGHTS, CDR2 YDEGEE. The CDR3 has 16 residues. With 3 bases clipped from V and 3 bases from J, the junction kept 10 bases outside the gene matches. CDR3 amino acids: CASSSGQGPFHYEQYF. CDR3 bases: TGTGCCAGCAGCTCCGGACAGGGGCCTTTCCACTACGAGCAGTACTTC.

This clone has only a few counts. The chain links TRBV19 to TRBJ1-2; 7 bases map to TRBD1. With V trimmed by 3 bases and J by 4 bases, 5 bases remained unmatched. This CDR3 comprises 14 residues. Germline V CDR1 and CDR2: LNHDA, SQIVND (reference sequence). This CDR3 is CASSIQGQLYGYTF. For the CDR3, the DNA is TGTGCCAGTAGTATTCAGGGACAGCTCTATGGCTACACCTTC.

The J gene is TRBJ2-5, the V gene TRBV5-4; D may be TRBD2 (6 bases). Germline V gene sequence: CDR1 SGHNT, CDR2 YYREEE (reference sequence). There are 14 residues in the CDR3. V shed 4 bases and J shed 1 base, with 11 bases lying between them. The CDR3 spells CASSQAGSQETQYF. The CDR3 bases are TGTGCCAGCAGCCAGGCGGGGTCCCAAGAGACCCAGTACTTC.

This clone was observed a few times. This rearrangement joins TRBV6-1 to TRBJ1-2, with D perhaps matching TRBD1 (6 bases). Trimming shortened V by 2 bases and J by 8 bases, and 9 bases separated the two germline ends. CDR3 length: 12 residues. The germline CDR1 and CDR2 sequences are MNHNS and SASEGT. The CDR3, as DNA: TGTGCCAGCAGTGAACAGGGGAGAGGCTACACCTTC. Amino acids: CASSEQGRGYTF.

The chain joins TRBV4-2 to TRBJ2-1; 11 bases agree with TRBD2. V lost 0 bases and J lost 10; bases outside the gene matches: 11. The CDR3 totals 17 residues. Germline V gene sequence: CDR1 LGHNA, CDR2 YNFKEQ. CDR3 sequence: CASSQDLLLAGDQEQFF. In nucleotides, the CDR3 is TGTGCCAGCAGCCAAGATCTGTTACTAGCGGGAGATCAGGAGCAGTTCTTC.

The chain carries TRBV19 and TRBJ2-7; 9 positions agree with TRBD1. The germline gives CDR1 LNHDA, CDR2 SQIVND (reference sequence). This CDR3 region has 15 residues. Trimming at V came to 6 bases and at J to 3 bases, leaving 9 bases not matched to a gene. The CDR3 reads CASRKSPDRGYEQYF. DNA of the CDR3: TGTGCCAGTAGAAAATCTCCGGACAGGGGCTACGAGCAGTACTTC. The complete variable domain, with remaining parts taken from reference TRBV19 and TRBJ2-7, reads DGGITQSPKYLFRKEGQNVTLSCEQNLNHDAMYWYRQDPGQGLRLIYYSQIVNDFQKGDIAEGYSVSREKKESFPLTVTSAQKNPTAFYLCASRKSPDRGYEQYFGPGTRLTVT.

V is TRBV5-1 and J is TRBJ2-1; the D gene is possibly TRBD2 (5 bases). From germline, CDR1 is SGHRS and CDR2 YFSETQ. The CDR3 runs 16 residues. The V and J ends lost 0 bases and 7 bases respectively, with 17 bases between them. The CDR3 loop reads CASSLGTGSSINEQFF. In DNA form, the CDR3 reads TGCGCCAGCAGCTTGGGAACGGGGTCGAGCATAAATGAGCAGTTCTTC.

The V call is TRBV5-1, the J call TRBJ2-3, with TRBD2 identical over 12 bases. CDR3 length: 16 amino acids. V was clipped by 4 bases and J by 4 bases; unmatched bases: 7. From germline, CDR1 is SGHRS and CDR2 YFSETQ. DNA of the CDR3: TGCGCCAGCAGCACCGCTAGCGGGGGGGCCTCAGATACGCAGTATTTT. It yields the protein CASSTASGGASDTQYF.

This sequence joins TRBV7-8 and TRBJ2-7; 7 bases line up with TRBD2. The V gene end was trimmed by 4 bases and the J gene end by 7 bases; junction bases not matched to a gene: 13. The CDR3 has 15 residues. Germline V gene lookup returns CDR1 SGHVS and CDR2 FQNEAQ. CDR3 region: CASSYGASGASEQYF. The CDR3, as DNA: TGTGCCAGCAGCTACGGAGCCAGCGGGGCCTCGGAGCAGTACTTC.

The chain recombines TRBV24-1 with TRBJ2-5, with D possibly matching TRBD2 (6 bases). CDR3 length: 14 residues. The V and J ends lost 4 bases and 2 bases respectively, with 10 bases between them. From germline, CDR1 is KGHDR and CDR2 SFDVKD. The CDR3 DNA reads TGTGCCACCAGTGACGAGGGAGGTCAAGAGACCCAGTACTTC. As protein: CATSDEGGQETQYF.

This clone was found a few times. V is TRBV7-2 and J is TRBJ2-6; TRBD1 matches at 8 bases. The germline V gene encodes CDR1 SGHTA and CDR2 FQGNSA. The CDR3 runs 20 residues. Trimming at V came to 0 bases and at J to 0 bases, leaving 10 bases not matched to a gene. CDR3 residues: CASSLAPGQGSLSGANVLTF. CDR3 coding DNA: TGTGCCAGCAGCTTAGCCCCCGGACAGGGATCCCTCTCTGGGGCCAACGTCCTGACTTTC. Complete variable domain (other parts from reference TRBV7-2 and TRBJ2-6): GAGVSQSPSNKVTEKGKDVELRCDPISGHTALYWYRQSLGQGLEFLIYFQGNSAPDKSGLPSDRFSAERTGGSVSTLTIQRTQQEDSAVYLCASSLAPGQGSLSGANVLTFGAGSRLTVL.

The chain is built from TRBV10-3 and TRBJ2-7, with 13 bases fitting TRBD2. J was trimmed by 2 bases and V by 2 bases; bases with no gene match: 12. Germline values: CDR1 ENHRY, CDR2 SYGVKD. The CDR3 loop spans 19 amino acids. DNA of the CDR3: TGTGCCATCAGTGAGAGGAGCGGGACTAGCGGGGCGAATCCCTACGAGCAGTACTTC. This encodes CAISERSGTSGANPYEQYF.

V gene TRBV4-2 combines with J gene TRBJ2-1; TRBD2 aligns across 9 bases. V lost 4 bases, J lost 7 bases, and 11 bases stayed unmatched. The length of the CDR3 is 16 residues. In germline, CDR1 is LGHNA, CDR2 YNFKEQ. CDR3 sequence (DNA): TGTGCCAGCAGCCCAGGACTGCTGGCGGGGGGGAATGAGCAGTTCTTC. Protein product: CASSPGLLAGGNEQFF.